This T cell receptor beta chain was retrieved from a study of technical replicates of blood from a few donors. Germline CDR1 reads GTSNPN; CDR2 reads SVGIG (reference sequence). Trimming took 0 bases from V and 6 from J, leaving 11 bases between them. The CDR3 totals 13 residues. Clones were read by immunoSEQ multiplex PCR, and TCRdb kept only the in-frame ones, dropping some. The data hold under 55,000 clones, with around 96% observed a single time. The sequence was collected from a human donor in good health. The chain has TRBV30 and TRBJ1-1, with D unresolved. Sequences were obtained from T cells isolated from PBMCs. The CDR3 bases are TGTGCCTGGAGTGTACGGGGAGCGGCTGAAGCTTTCTTT. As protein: CAWSVRGAAEAFF.